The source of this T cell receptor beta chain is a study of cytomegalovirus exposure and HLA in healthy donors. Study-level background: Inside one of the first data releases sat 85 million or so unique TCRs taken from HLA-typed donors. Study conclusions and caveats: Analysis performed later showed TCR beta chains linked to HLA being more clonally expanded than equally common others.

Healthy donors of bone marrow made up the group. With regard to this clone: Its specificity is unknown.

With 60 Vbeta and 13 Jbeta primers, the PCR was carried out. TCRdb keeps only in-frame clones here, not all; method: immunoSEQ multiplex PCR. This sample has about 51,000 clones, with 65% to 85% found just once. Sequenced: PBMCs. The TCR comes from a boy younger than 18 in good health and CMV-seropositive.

The CDR3 nucleotides are TGTGCCAGCAGTGGAACTGACAGGGCTGGAACAGATACGCAGTATTTT. Translated, it gives CASSGTDRAGTDTQYF. The chain links TRBV6-1 to TRBJ2-3, with TRBD1 matching over 7 bases. The CDR3 consists of 16 residues. Germline CDR1 reads MNHNS; CDR2 reads SASEGT. Trimming took 4 bases from V and 3 from J; bases not matched to a gene: 10.